These 10 T cell receptor beta chains came from one sample sequenced in a study of T cell responses to AZD1222 COVID-19 vaccine (dated by TCRdb to the early 2020s). Sample time point, as interpreted from the label and publication: baseline before first vaccination. The library was produced with the immunoSEQ multiplex PCR assay. The immuneACCESS repertoire file appears here via TCRdb, limited to in-frame rearrangements. These files lack a portion of the clones; in checked studies, under half of the deficit traces to unresolved V genes, and the cause of the others is not known. The sample table holds over 120,000 clones, of which approximately 85% were seen once. In total, the top ten clones hold 8% of the sample. Source: peripheral blood, taken on day 0 of AZD1222 vaccination. These receptors originate from an adult in good health.

In this sample, this clone turned up once. J is TRBJ2-5 and V is TRBV2, with D perhaps being TRBD1 or TRBD2 (5 bases each). Trimming removed 5 bases at V and 4 bases at J, with 11 bases between. Germline assignment: CDR1 SNHLY and CDR2 FYNNEI. The CDR3 is 13 amino acids. CDR3 bases: TGTGCCAGCAGTCGGGACCCATTAGAGACCCAGTACTTC. This gives the protein CASSRDPLETQYF. Complete variable domain (other parts from reference TRBV2 and TRBJ2-5): EPEVTQTPSHQVTQMGQEVILRCVPISNHLYFYWYRQILGQKVEFLVSFYNNEISEKSEIFDDQFSVERPDGSNFTLKIRSTKLEDSAMYFCASSRDPLETQYFGPGTRLLVL.

V usage is TRBV9 and J usage is TRBJ2-7; D unresolved. CDR1 and CDR2 (germline): SGDLS, YYNGEE. CDR3 length: 13 residues. The V end lost 0 bases, the J end lost 3 bases, and 7 bases lay between the germline ends. CDR3 amino acids: CASSVEGHYEQYF. CDR3 nucleotides: TGTGCCAGCAGCGTAGAGGGCCACTACGAGCAGTACTTC. Full variable domain (rest looked up from reference TRBV9 and TRBJ2-7): DSGVTQTPKHLITATGQRVTLRCSPRSGDLSVYWYQQSLDQGLQFLIQYYNGEERAKGNILERFSAQQFPDLHSELNLSSLELGDSALYFCASSVEGHYEQYFGPGTRLTVT.

The rearrangement joins TRBV24-1 to TRBJ1-2; TRBD1 aligns across 9 bases. CDR1 KGHDR and CDR2 SFDVKD come from the germline V gene. V trimming: 2 bases; J trimming: 6 bases; junction bases outside the gene matches: 6. CDR3 length: 15 residues. The CDR3 spells CATSDSSGTGNGYTF. The CDR3 DNA reads TGTGCCACCAGTGATTCGTCCGGGACAGGGAATGGCTACACCTTC.

J is TRBJ1-1 and V is TRBV7-9; 7 bases agree with TRBD1. In germline, CDR1 is SEHNR, CDR2 FQNEAQ (reference sequence). The CDR3 has 14 amino acids. The V segment lost 8 bases and the J segment 3 bases; nucleotides outside the gene matches: 9. The chain's CDR3 is CASLRQGLDTEAFF. For the CDR3, the DNA is TGTGCCAGCCTCAGACAGGGTTTGGACACTGAAGCTTTCTTT.

This clone was observed a handful of times. V usage is TRBV6-5 and J usage is TRBJ1-5, with TRBD1 as a possible D gene (6 bases). V was trimmed by 4 bases and J by 1 base, leaving 11 bases between them. The CDR3 length is 15 residues. From germline, CDR1 is MNHEY and CDR2 SVGAGI. The CDR3 protein is CASSSTGTSNQPQHF. Written as DNA, the CDR3 is TGTGCCAGCAGTTCCACAGGGACCAGCAATCAGCCCCAGCATTTT.

This clone was seen a few times. This rearrangement joins TRBV18 to TRBJ1-1, with TRBD1 as a possible D gene (6 bases). Deletions cut 3 bases from V and 4 bases from J, with 12 bases between. The CDR3 is made up of 14 amino acids. Germline loops: CDR1 KGHSH, CDR2 LQKENI. CDR3: CASSPGGSATEAFF. The CDR3, as DNA: TGTGCCAGCTCACCGGGGGGCTCGGCCACTGAAGCTTTCTTT.

This sequence joins TRBV4-1 and TRBJ2-7, with D possibly being TRBD2 (7 bases). Germline V gives CDR1 MGHRA, CDR2 YSYEKL. The V end was cut by 0 bases, the J end by 3 bases, with 12 bases between. CDR3 length: 15 residues. CDR3 amino acids: CASSQEEGGVYEQYF. CDR3 in DNA: TGCGCCAGCAGCCAAGAGGAGGGGGGGGTCTACGAGCAGTACTTC.

The chain recombines TRBV5-1 with TRBJ2-3, with TRBD1 identical over 10 bases. The CDR3 spans 16 residues. In germline, CDR1 is SGHRS, CDR2 YFSETQ. The V and J ends lost 3 bases and 3 bases, in that order; junction bases with no gene match: 7. CDR3 DNA sequence: TGCGCCAGCAGCTCCCGCGGGACAGGGGATACAGATACGCAGTATTTT. It yields the protein CASSSRGTGDTDTQYF.

The chain carries TRBV4-2 and TRBJ2-5, with 9 bases matching TRBD1. The germline V gene encodes CDR1 LGHNA and CDR2 YNFKEQ. V shed 5 bases, J shed 4 bases, and the junction held 5 bases outside the gene matches. The CDR3 contains 14 residues. In DNA form, the CDR3 reads TGTGCCAGCAGCGGTGGGACAGGGCGAGAGACCCAGTACTTC. It is translated as CASSGGTGRETQYF.

The gene calls are TRBV7-2 and TRBJ1-2; possible D gene TRBD1, 5 bases. Per germline, CDR1 SGHTA and CDR2 FQGNSA. The CDR3 contains 14 residues. Trimming left V 4 bases short and J 2 bases short, with 11 bases between. The CDR3 DNA follows: TGTGCCAGCAGCTCGGGACTCTCCAACTATGGCTACACCTTC. The encoded protein is CASSSGLSNYGYTF.